The clone carrying this T cell receptor beta chain has a count of ten or more. The library was designed around alpha chains, so this beta chain is a stray read whose abundance carries little weight. The source of the sample is a study of spatial heterogeneity in lung cancer. Turning to the study itself: Beta-chain sequences consistently outnumbered alpha-chain sequences in detection. Raw-read counts averaged over ten per unique TCR and UMI combination.

V dropped 5 bases and J dropped 7 bases, with 17 bases sitting between them. The CDR3 spans 15 residues. Germline V gives CDR1 SGHTA, CDR2 FQGNSA. Time point reported: sample taken at primary tumor resection. Material for sequencing was whole RNA from tumor, nontumor lung or frozen PBMC, left unsorted. TCRdb reprocessed the 5' RACE reads via MiXCR and lists one record per CDR3 protein. The top ten hold around 45% of the sample, which has 10,000 to 15,000 distinct CDR3 sequences, 3.9% seen once. The clonotype comes from a male donor with early-stage non-small cell lung cancer. The J gene is TRBJ1-4, the V gene TRBV7-2; D not resolved. The sequences come from PBMCs, collected at surgery. The CDR3 DNA reads as TGTGCCAGCAGCCCTCGCTCCTCCGGGATTGAAAAACTGTTTTTT. Translating gives CASSPRSSGIEKLFF.